This TCR beta chain stems from a study of cytomegalovirus exposure and HLA in healthy donors. Background on the study: Most donors, 81% of some 400 genotyped, fell in the Caucasian-associated ancestry cluster. Study-wide results and caveats: Per published reports, the classifier diagnosed cytomegalovirus status with high specificity and sensitivity. Later analysis associated a missense DCLRE1C variant with TCR beta V- and J-gene trimming.

Primers for the PCR totalled 60 Vbeta and 13 Jbeta. Data came from immunoSEQ multiplex PCR; TCRdb stores just in-frame clones and leaves some out. The repertoire holds 210,000 or so clones, with approximately 87% as singletons. With V trimmed by 7 bases and J by 5 bases, 13 bases remained unmatched. The CDR3 loop spans 16 amino acids. Per the germline V gene, CDR1 is ENHRY and CDR2 is SYGVKD. As for this clone: What it binds is not known.

This TCR was sampled from a human donor in good health. Input material: PBMCs. The chain combines TRBV10-3 with TRBJ2-7; TRBD2 aligns across 11 bases. The CDR3: CAINQITSGRTHEQYF. CDR3 nucleotides: TGTGCCATCAATCAAATCACTAGCGGGAGAACCCACGAGCAGTACTTC.